Below are 30 T cell receptor beta chains sequenced from a single sample in a study of T-cell reconstitution after alpha-beta-depleted transplantation in children (dated by TCRdb to 2016 to 2017). Taken with the paper, the label for treatment or condition translates to: allogeneic hematopoietic cell transplantation with graft depleted of TCRalphabeta T cells and CD19 B cells. Library construction relied on PCR. These reads were obtained on an Illumina HiSeq 2500. TCR library preparation used molecular barcoding, with unique molecular identifiers applied to normalize quantification of the TCRbeta repertoire. TCRdb passed the public sequencing reads through fastp at Q25 and MiXCR, retaining productive beta sequences. Rows merge per CDR3 protein into single entries with the most common DNA and genes. Present in this sample are approximately 170,000 distinct CDR3 sequences, approximately 12% of which were seen just once. The ten largest clones add up to about 13% of the sample.

The specimen comprised PBMCs, sampled before TCRalphabeta/CD19-depleted stem cell transplant. The receptors were gathered from a boy aged 2 to 10 with acute myeloid leukemia, due to receive a stem cell transplant.

This clonotype was seen ten or more times. The rearrangement links TRBV10-3 to TRBJ2-4; unclear D gene. Trimming removed 5 bases from V and 5 bases from J, with 7 bases in between. This CDR3 comprises 12 residues. CDR1 ENHRY and CDR2 SYGVKD come from the germline V gene. CDR3 bases: TGTGCCATCAGTTCTACCCAAAACATTCAGTACTTC. Translating gives CAISSTQNIQYF.

This clonotype was counted at least ten times. The chain links TRBV7-9 to TRBJ2-5; 7 nucleotides agree with TRBD1. Germline V gene sequence: CDR1 SEHNR, CDR2 FQNEAQ (reference sequence). The CDR3 has 16 amino acids. J gave up 1 base and V 5 bases, and 10 bases lay outside the gene matches. The CDR3 loop is CASSQRQGEAQETQYF. In nucleotides, the CDR3 is TGTGCCAGCAGCCAGAGACAGGGTGAGGCCCAAGAGACCCAGTACTTC.

This clonotype was found many times. This rearrangement joins TRBV20-1 to TRBJ2-5, with a tentative D call TRBD2 (6 bases). The CDR3 contains 13 residues. Per germline, CDR1 DFQATT and CDR2 SNEGSKA (reference sequence). V gave up 2 bases and J gave up 4 bases, with 11 bases separating them. CDR3 in DNA: TGCAGTGCTAGATACGGGAGTGGAGAGACCCAGTACTTC. This gives the protein CSARYGSGETQYF.

This clonotype has ten or more counts. V and J are TRBV4-1 and TRBJ1-1; the match to TRBD1 covers 10 bases. CDR1 and CDR2 (germline): MGHRA, YSYEKL. J was trimmed by 4 bases and V by 3 bases; bases with no gene match: 5. There are 15 residues in the CDR3. Written as DNA, the CDR3 is TGCGCCAGCAGCCAGGGGACAGGGGTCGGCACTGAAGCTTTCTTT. Protein: CASSQGTGVGTEAFF.

The CDR3 region has the DNA TGTGCCTTCAGCCATAGGTGGGGACAGGGGGTGTTGGCTCCTGAAGCTTTCTTT. Its protein is CAFSHRWGQGVLAPEAFF. This chain uses TRBV3-1 with TRBJ1-1; the match to TRBD1 covers 11 bases. With V trimmed by 11 bases and J by 6 bases, 23 bases remained unmatched. The CDR3 is 18 residues long. Germline V gene lookup returns CDR1 LGHDT and CDR2 YNNKEL (reference sequence).

This clonotype has ten or more counts. The chain is built from TRBV12-3 or TRBV12-4 and TRBJ2-2, with D unclear. The CDR3 runs to 12 residues. The ends were cut back, 3 bases at V and 6 bases at J, with 5 bases in the middle. The CDR3 reads CASSLGSGELFF. The CDR3 coding sequence is TGTGCCAGCAGTTTGGGGTCCGGGGAGCTGTTTTTT.

To note about this clonotype: An end of the junction differs from the germline gene, which may be a read error. The gene calls are TRBV2 and TRBJ2-2; 13 positions match TRBD2. The CDR3 runs 18 residues. Looked up from germline, CDR1 is SNHLY and CDR2 is FYNNEI. The CDR3 region is CTSSPGLAGEVGTGELFF. For the CDR3, the DNA is TGTACCAGCAGCCCCGGACTAGCGGGGGAGGTCGGCACCGGGGAGCTGTTTTTT.

This clonotype was picked up many times. The chain links TRBV19 to TRBJ2-2; D gene unclear. Trimming pared 3 bases from V and 2 bases from J, leaving 13 bases between. The CDR3 spans 16 residues. The V gene's germline CDR1 is LNHDA and CDR2 SQIVND (reference sequence). The CDR3 protein is CASSMLVDSNTGELFF. DNA of the CDR3: TGTGCCAGTAGTATGTTGGTGGATTCAAACACCGGGGAGCTGTTTTTT.

This clonotype was counted many times. CDR3 DNA: TGCAGTGCTAGAGGTCGGGGGGGCCGTATAGATACGCAGTATTTT. Encoded protein: CSARGRGGRIDTQYF. The chain couples TRBV20-1 to TRBJ2-3, with 8 positions matching TRBD2. The CDR3 is 15 amino acids. The germline gives CDR1 DFQATT, CDR2 SNEGSKA (reference sequence). V dropped 1 base and J dropped 5; count of bases not matched to a gene: 8.

This clonotype was detected many times. The V call is TRBV7-9, the J call TRBJ1-2; D ambiguous. The CDR3 totals 13 residues. V was shortened by 1 base and J by 8 bases, with 11 bases between the two germline ends. Germline V lookup: CDR1 SEHNR, CDR2 FQNEAQ (reference sequence). CDR3 sequence reads: CASSLVLIKGYTF. The CDR3 DNA reads TGTGCCAGCAGCTTAGTCCTCATAAAGGGCTACACCTTC.

This clonotype was seen repeatedly, ten times or more. V and J are TRBV5-1 and TRBJ2-1; no definite D call. Germline V gene lookup returns CDR1 SGHRS and CDR2 YFSETQ. Trimming removed 0 bases at V and 10 bases at J, with 8 bases between. The CDR3 sequence is 12 residues long. The CDR3 region is CASSLVREEQFF. The CDR3 coding sequence is TGCGCCAGCAGCTTGGTCAGAGAAGAGCAGTTCTTC.

This clonotype was seen a handful of times. The chain employs TRBV15 and TRBJ1-5; D gene ambiguous. Germline V gives CDR1 LNHNV, CDR2 YYDKDF (reference sequence). The CDR3 runs to 17 residues. V dropped 5 bases and J dropped 2 bases, with 19 bases sitting between them. The CDR3 DNA reads as TGTGCCACCAGCCTTAAGATATCTGCAAGGGGCAATCAGCCCCAGCATTTT. Encoded protein: CATSLKISARGNQPQHF.

This clonotype has a count of ten or more. The chain links TRBV11-2 to TRBJ2-5, with D tentatively TRBD2 (5 bases). Trimming left V 1 base short and J 0 bases short, with 12 bases between. The CDR3 is 16 amino acids. Germline V gene sequence: CDR1 SGHAT, CDR2 FQNNGV. The CDR3 here is CASSLGRGWYQETQYF. The DNA of the CDR3 is TGTGCCAGCAGCTTAGGACGGGGATGGTACCAAGAGACCCAGTACTTC.

This clonotype was observed at least ten times. CDR3 nucleotides: TGCAGTGCGGGGGACAGTGGCTCCTATAATTCACCCCTCCACTTT. It yields the protein CSAGDSGSYNSPLHF. The J gene is TRBJ1-6, the V gene TRBV20-1; 7 nucleotides line up with TRBD1. Germline V gene lookup returns CDR1 DFQATT and CDR2 SNEGSKA (reference sequence). V shed 6 bases, J shed 0 bases, and the junction held 5 bases outside the gene matches. CDR3 size: 15 residues.

This clonotype was counted at least ten times. V is TRBV11-1 and J is TRBJ1-3, with 8 positions matching TRBD1. CDR1 and CDR2 (germline): SGHAT, FQDESV (reference sequence). The V gene end was trimmed by 1 base and the J gene end by 0 bases; junction bases not matched to a gene: 8. CDR3 size: 18 residues. In nucleotides, the CDR3 is TGTGCCAGCAGCTTAGGCCAACAGGGGGGAAGCTCTGGAAACACCATATATTTT. Its translation is CASSLGQQGGSSGNTIYF.

This clonotype has only a few counts. The chain employs TRBV6-1 and TRBJ2-1; D remains ambiguous. The V gene's germline CDR1 is MNHNS and CDR2 SASEGT. V was cut by 7 bases and J by 3 bases, with 10 bases left in between. This CDR3 is built from 13 residues. CDR3 DNA: TGTGCCAGCACTCCAGGTTACTACAATGAGCAGTTCTTC. Encoded protein: CASTPGYYNEQFF.

The sample holds a few counts of this clonotype. The V and J genes are TRBV18 and TRBJ1-1; a weak D match, TRBD1 (6 bases). Germline V gene data show CDR1 as KGHSH and CDR2 as LQKENI. The CDR3 totals 17 residues. The V end was cut by 2 bases, the J end by 1 base, with 17 bases between. CDR3 DNA sequence: TGTGCCAGCTCACCAACAAAACTACCGGGACAGAACACTGAAGCTTTCTTT. Encoded protein: CASSPTKLPGQNTEAFF.

This clonotype appeared once. This may stem from a read error, because a much larger clone lies one nucleotide away. This sequence joins TRBV20-1 and TRBJ2-5, with 8 bases fitting TRBD2. Trimming removed 4 bases from V and 8 bases from J; junction bases left unmatched: 12. Germline V gives CDR1 DFQATT, CDR2 SNEGSKA (reference sequence). The CDR3 is 14 residues long. CDR3 sequence: CSATGGSGVDTQYF. The CDR3 DNA reads TGCAGTGCTACGGGGGGGTCGGGTGTAGATACCCAGTACTTC.

This clonotype occurred many times. The chain uses TRBV5-1 and TRBJ2-1; 11 positions agree with TRBD2. The CDR3 contains 16 residues. Trimming removed 3 bases from V and 4 bases from J; junction bases left unmatched: 6. Germline V CDR1 and CDR2: SGHRS, YFSETQ. This CDR3 is CASSSGTSGVYNEQFF. In nucleotides, the CDR3 is TGCGCCAGCAGCTCCGGGACTAGCGGAGTATACAATGAGCAGTTCTTC.

This clonotype was recorded many times. The chain is built from TRBV12-3 or TRBV12-4 and TRBJ1-5; a weak D match, TRBD1 (5 bases). The CDR3 extends over 14 amino acids. Trimming removed 3 bases at V and 0 bases at J, with 6 bases between. CDR3 coding DNA: TGTGCCAGCAGTTTCCAGGGTAGCAATCAGCCCCAGCATTTT. Amino acid sequence: CASSFQGSNQPQHF.

In this sample, this clonotype turned up many times. The chain is built from TRBV6-5 and TRBJ1-2; a possible D gene is TRBD1 (5 bases). The V gene's germline CDR1 is MNHEY and CDR2 SVGAGI. The CDR3 has 15 amino acids. The V gene lost 1 base and the J gene lost 6 bases, with 15 bases spanning the gap. The CDR3 region is CASSYFSGGDDGYTF. The CDR3 coding sequence is TGTGCCAGCAGTTACTTCTCCGGCGGGGACGATGGCTACACCTTC.

This clonotype was seen repeatedly, ten times or more. The chain employs TRBV29-1 and TRBJ2-3; the match to TRBD2 covers 9 bases. The germline gives CDR1 SQVTM, CDR2 ANQGSEA. J gave up 2 bases and V 0 bases, and 6 bases lay outside the gene matches. The CDR3 extends over 16 amino acids. The CDR3 reads CSVEDPGGGATDTQYF. CDR3 nucleotide sequence: TGCAGCGTTGAAGATCCTGGCGGGGGGGCCACAGATACGCAGTATTTT.

This clonotype has a count of ten or more. This sequence joins TRBV7-2 and TRBJ1-4; maybe TRBD1 (6 bases). The V end was cut by 1 base, the J end by 8 bases, with 11 bases between. The CDR3 covers 14 residues. The germline gives CDR1 SGHTA, CDR2 FQGNSA. The CDR3 bases are TGTGCCAGCAGCTTAGAAGGAGGGGGAGAAAAACTGTTTTTT. Amino acids: CASSLEGGGEKLFF.

This clonotype occurred many times. V gene TRBV5-1 combines with J gene TRBJ1-2; D perhaps matches TRBD1 (6 bases). Germline lookup yields CDR1 SGHRS and CDR2 YFSETQ. CDR3 length: 13 amino acids. V lost 4 bases and J 2 bases, leaving 9 bases between the germline ends. CDR3 DNA: TGCGCCAGCAGCGCCAGGGGCAACTATGGCTACACCTTC. Translation: CASSARGNYGYTF.

This clonotype has a count of ten or more. The chain combines TRBV27 with TRBJ2-7, with 9 bases fitting TRBD1. The CDR3 consists of 14 residues. Germline trimming cut 6 bases from V and 3 bases from J; bases unmatched to any gene: 6. The germline V gene has CDR1 MNHEY and CDR2 SMNVEV (reference sequence). The CDR3: CASRTGTGHYEQYF. In DNA, the CDR3 is TGTGCCAGCAGAACCGGGACAGGGCACTACGAGCAGTACTTC.

This clonotype was counted many times. The chain recombines TRBV24-1 with TRBJ1-2, with TRBD1 as a possible D gene (6 bases). The length of the CDR3 is 14 residues. V was shortened by 2 bases and J by 5 bases, with 11 bases between the two germline ends. Germline values: CDR1 KGHDR, CDR2 SFDVKD. The CDR3 sequence is CATSDSTGLYGYTF. In DNA, the CDR3 is TGTGCCACCAGTGATTCTACAGGGTTGTATGGCTACACCTTC.

The chain is built from TRBV19 and TRBJ1-4; tentatively, D is TRBD1 (6 bases). Trimming stripped 5 bases from V and 0 bases from J, with 16 bases between. The CDR3 runs 17 residues. The germline gives CDR1 LNHDA, CDR2 SQIVND (reference sequence). CDR3 residues: CASSAFPGQTTNEKLFF. The CDR3 nucleotides are TGTGCCAGTAGTGCTTTTCCGGGACAAACAACTAATGAAAAACTGTTTTTT.

There are a few counts of this clonotype. J is TRBJ1-1 and V is TRBV7-9, with D possibly being TRBD1 (5 bases). V lost 5 bases and J lost 7, with 14 bases in between. The germline gives CDR1 SEHNR, CDR2 FQNEAQ (reference sequence). This CDR3 is built from 13 residues. As DNA, the CDR3 is TGTGCCAGCAGCCTAGTGGGGGGAGGTGAAGCTTTCTTT. It translates to CASSLVGGGEAFF.

This clonotype was seen many times. The chain recombines TRBV29-1 with TRBJ2-7, with D perhaps TRBD2 (6 bases). V lost 5 bases, J lost 3 bases, and 8 bases lay in between. CDR3 size: 11 residues. Germline assignment: CDR1 SQVTM and CDR2 ANQGSEA. The CDR3 nucleotides are TGCAGCGTTTGGGGAGGCTACGAGCAGTACGTC. Amino acids: CSVWGGYEQYV.

This clonotype was recorded many times. The CDR3 nucleotides read TGCGCCAGCAGCCAAGATTGGAGCGGGAGCTTCGAGCAGTACTTC. It encodes CASSQDWSGSFEQYF. V is TRBV4-1 and J is TRBJ2-7; 8 positions agree with TRBD2. The CDR3 sequence is 15 residues long. The ends lost 0 bases at V and 6 bases at J; junction bases unmatched: 7. Germline loops: CDR1 MGHRA, CDR2 YSYEKL.